This T cell receptor (beta chain) was observed in a study of spatial heterogeneity in lung cancer. Study information: There was a strong correlation between the counts of TCR transcripts measured in tumor regions and a T cell transcriptional module score that was calculated from matched bulk RNA-seq. As counted in raw reads, each unique TCR and UMI combination appeared more than ten times on average.

This clonotype occurred a few times. Its antigen is unknown. TCRdb reanalysed the 5' RACE reads using MiXCR and keeps one entry per CDR3 protein. The sample includes 25,000 to 30,000 distinct CDR3 sequences, roughly 7.2% of them seen just once. The CDR3 runs 17 residues. V was cut by 4 bases and J by 5 bases, with 21 bases left in between. Germline V gene sequence: CDR1 MNHEY, CDR2 SMNVEV (reference sequence). Overall study results and limits: For expanded intratumoral alpha and beta TCRs, counts tracked tumor mutation counts. The numbers of ubiquitous and regional expanded TCRs correlated with ubiquitous and regional nonsynonymous mutations, respectively.

Time point noted: sample taken at primary tumor resection. Unsorted samples of tumor, nontumor lung or frozen PBMC had their whole RNA sequenced. This clonotype was obtained from a male donor with early-stage non-small cell lung cancer. The chain employs TRBV27 and TRBJ2-1, with D maybe TRBD2 (6 bases). The sample in question was lung tumor tissue, obtained at surgery. The DNA for the CDR3 is TGTGCCAGCAGTTCCCCCCCCTCCCCGACTAGTAACAATGAGCAGTTCTTC. This sequence encodes CASSSPPSPTSNNEQFF.